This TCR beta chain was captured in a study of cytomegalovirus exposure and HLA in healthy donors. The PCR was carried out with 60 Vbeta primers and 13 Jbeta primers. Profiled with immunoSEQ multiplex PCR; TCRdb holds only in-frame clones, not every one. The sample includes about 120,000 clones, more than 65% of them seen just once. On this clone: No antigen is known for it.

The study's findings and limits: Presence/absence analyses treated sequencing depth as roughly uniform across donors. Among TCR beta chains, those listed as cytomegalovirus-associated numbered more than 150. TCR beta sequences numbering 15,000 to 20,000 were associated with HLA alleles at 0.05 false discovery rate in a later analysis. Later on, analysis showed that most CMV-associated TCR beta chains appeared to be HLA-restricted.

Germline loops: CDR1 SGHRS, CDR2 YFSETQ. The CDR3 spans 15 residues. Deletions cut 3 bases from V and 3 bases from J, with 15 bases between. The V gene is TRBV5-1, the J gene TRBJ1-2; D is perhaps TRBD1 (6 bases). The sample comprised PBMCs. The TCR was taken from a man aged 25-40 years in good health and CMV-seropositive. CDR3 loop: CASSSWTEGDYGYTF. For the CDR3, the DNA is TGCGCCAGCAGCTCCTGGACAGAGGGGGACTATGGCTACACCTTC.